The 6 T cell receptor beta chains reported below all come from one sample, sequenced in a study of spatial heterogeneity in lung cancer. TCRdb re-analysed the 5' RACE reads in MiXCR, keeping a single row per CDR3 protein. The table shows roughly 80,000 distinct CDR3 sequences, with 10% to 15% occurring only once. The time point was: sample taken at primary tumor resection. No cell sorting; template was whole RNA from tumor, lung tissue or PBMC. Source: PBMCs, taken at surgery. The receptors here all came from a male donor with early-stage non-small cell lung cancer.

This clonotype has just a few counts. The V call is TRBV3-1, the J call TRBJ1-1; D possibly corresponds to TRBD1 (5 bases). Germline CDR1 is LGHDT and CDR2 is YNNKEL (reference sequence). Trimming stripped 3 bases from V and 4 bases from J, with 15 bases between. The CDR3 has 15 residues. As DNA, the CDR3 is TGTGCCAGCAGCCAGGGACGGGGAGCCGGCACTGAAGCTTTCTTT. Translating gives CASSQGRGAGTEAFF.

This clonotype was counted only a few times. This chain joins TRBV4-1 and TRBJ2-1; D is perhaps TRBD2 (5 bases). The germline CDR1 and CDR2 sequences are MGHRA and YSYEKL. With 0 bases removed from V and 8 bases from J, the gap between germline ends came to 11 bases. This CDR3 spans 14 amino acids. CDR3 in amino acids: CASSQDPAVDEQFF. The DNA for the CDR3 is TGCGCCAGCAGCCAAGACCCAGCGGTGGATGAGCAGTTCTTC.

Many counts were recorded for this clonotype. J is TRBJ2-1 and V is TRBV2, with 10 bases matching TRBD2. The CDR3 has 15 residues. With V trimmed by 2 bases and J by 3 bases, 1 base remained unmatched. Germline values: CDR1 SNHLY, CDR2 FYNNEI. The CDR3 region has the DNA TGTGCCAGCAGTGAAACTAGCGGGGACTACAATGAGCAGTTCTTC. The encoded protein is CASSETSGDYNEQFF.

At least ten counts were recorded for this clonotype. The V call is TRBV20-1, the J call TRBJ2-3; 10 bases line up with TRBD2. In germline, CDR1 is DFQATT, CDR2 SNEGSKA (reference sequence). The CDR3 loop spans 18 amino acids. The V gene end was trimmed by 6 bases and the J gene end by 0 bases; junction bases not matched to a gene: 15. In DNA, the CDR3 is TGCAGTGCCGTACTAGGGACTAGCGCCTCCTCTAGCACAGATACGCAGTATTTT. This codes for CSAVLGTSASSSTDTQYF.

This clonotype was recorded a few times. V gene TRBV6-5 combines with J gene TRBJ2-1; D not certain. V shed 6 bases and J shed 5 bases, with 11 bases lying between them. The germline gives CDR1 MNHEY, CDR2 SVGAGI. The CDR3 has 13 residues. The CDR3 loop reads CASRSGPHNEQFF. The CDR3, as DNA: TGTGCCAGCAGATCCGGGCCTCACAATGAGCAGTTCTTC.

This clonotype has only a few counts. This chain links TRBV5-1 with TRBJ1-5, with 7 positions matching TRBD1. The V and J ends lost 4 bases and 4 bases, in that order; junction bases with no gene match: 5. The CDR3 consists of 14 residues. The germline V gene has CDR1 SGHRS and CDR2 YFSETQ. In DNA form, the CDR3 reads TGCGCCAGCAGCCCCCAGGGGGATAATCAGCCCCAGCATTTT. Protein: CASSPQGDNQPQHF.